This TCR beta chain was retrieved from a study of T-cell memory formation after mild COVID-19. The CDR3 is made up of 13 amino acids. Germline V CDR1 and CDR2: SEHNR, FQNEAQ (reference sequence). J gave up 4 bases and V 10 bases, and 4 bases lay outside the gene matches. This clonotype was counted only a few times. TCRdb analysed the 5' RACE reads with MiXCR anew, one entry per CDR3 protein. Of roughly 580,000 distinct CDR3 sequences listed, 18% were seen once; the top ten hold more than 10%. The chain recombines TRBV7-9 with TRBJ2-7; 13 bases are a match to TRBD2. Sequenced material: PBMCs or a T cell subset sorted from them (not recorded which). This clonotype was obtained from an adult woman who had mild COVID-19 (a few samples of this study predate the infection). Cell type and time point are not known. CDR3 in amino acids: CATGLAGAYEQYF. The CDR3 DNA is TGTGCCACCGGACTAGCGGGAGCTTACGAGCAGTACTTC. The entire variable domain, with the rest obtained from reference TRBV7-9 and TRBJ2-7, is as follows: DTGVSQNPRHKITKRGQNVTFRCDPISEHNRLYWYRQTLGQGPEFLTYFQNEAQLEKSRLLSDRFSAERPKGSFSTLEIQRTEQGDSAMYLCATGLAGAYEQYFGPGTRLTVT.